The 17 T cell receptor beta chains given below trace back to one sample, sequenced in a study of CD8+CD57+ T cells in acquired aplastic anemia. The TCR beta profiling, which covered VDJ combination and CDR3 sequence, was carried out using genomic DNA as the template. One entry per CDR3 protein results from TCRdb running MiXCR on the reads. The sample records hundreds of thousands of distinct CDR3 sequences, 56% being singletons. The sequencing input was sorted CD4+, CD8+, or CD8+CD57+ T cells (not recorded which) from PBMCs. These receptor sequences come from a human donor with severe aplastic anemia or a healthy control (not recorded which).

The rearrangement joins TRBV7-9 to TRBJ1-2; TRBD1 is a possible D gene (5 bases). The length of the CDR3 is 15 residues. Germline-derived CDR1 and CDR2 are SEHNR and FQNEAQ (reference sequence). V lost 0 bases and J 0 bases, leaving 8 bases between the germline ends. CDR3 DNA sequence: TGTGCCAGCAGCTTAGCGCAGGGCCCTAACTATGGCTACACCTTC. Translated, it gives CASSLAQGPNYGYTF.

Only a few counts were recorded for this clonotype. The gene calls are TRBV15 and TRBJ1-1; D call uncertain. The ends were cut back, 0 bases at V and 4 bases at J, with 15 bases in the middle. The CDR3 is 16 amino acids. Germline CDR1 is LNHNV and CDR2 is YYDKDF (reference sequence). The CDR3 bases are TGTGCCACCAGCAGAGATCGCGTCAGCTCCTCCACTGAAGCTTTCTTT. It codes for CATSRDRVSSSTEAFF. Combining the CDR3 with reference TRBV15 and TRBJ1-1 gives the whole variable domain DAMVIQNPRYQVTQFGKPVTLSCSQTLNHNVMYWYQQKSSQAPKLLFHYYDKDFNNEADTPDNFQSRRPNTSFCFLDIRSPGLGDTAMYLCATSRDRVSSSTEAFFGQGTRLTVV.

V gene TRBV12-3 or TRBV12-4 combines with J gene TRBJ1-1; D ambiguous. The V gene lost 8 bases and the J gene lost 2 bases, with 12 bases spanning the gap. The CDR3 is made up of 13 amino acids. DNA for the CDR3: TGTGCCAGCTCCGGGCTCATTAACACTGAAGCTTTCTTT. Its translation: CASSGLINTEAFF.

The sample holds a few counts of this clonotype. The rearrangement links TRBV7-9 to TRBJ1-1; a possible D gene is TRBD1 (5 bases). The CDR3 is 13 amino acids. The V and J ends lost 6 bases and 1 base respectively, with 9 bases between them. Germline loops: CDR1 SEHNR, CDR2 FQNEAQ (reference sequence). The CDR3 region is CASSPGGNTEAFF. CDR3 bases: TGTGCCAGCAGTCCCGGGGGGAACACTGAAGCTTTCTTT.

This clonotype has a count of ten or more. V is TRBV28 and J is TRBJ1-2, with 8 bases identical to TRBD1. The V gene's germline CDR1 is MDHEN and CDR2 SYDVKM. The CDR3 is 14 amino acids. Trimming removed 2 bases from V and 7 bases from J; junction bases left unmatched: 6. As DNA, the CDR3 is TGTGCCAGCAGTTTACAGGACAGGGTGGGTGGCTACACCTTC. Encoded protein: CASSLQDRVGGYTF.

The chain couples TRBV19 to TRBJ2-3, with TRBD1 identical over 7 bases. This CDR3 is built from 15 residues. J gave up 5 bases and V 4 bases, and 9 bases lay outside the gene matches. Germline CDR1 is LNHDA and CDR2 is SQIVND (reference sequence). CDR3 coding DNA: TGTGCCAGTAGTACGACAGGGATGGAGAGAGATACGCAGTATTTT. This translates into CASSTTGMERDTQYF.

V and J are TRBV20-1 and TRBJ2-1; D remains ambiguous. With 6 bases removed from V and 8 bases from J, the gap between germline ends came to 11 bases. The CDR3 is 11 residues long. Germline V gene data show CDR1 as DFQATT and CDR2 as SNEGSKA (reference sequence). Written as DNA, the CDR3 is TGCAGTGCCACACCCTCGGATGAGCAGTTCTTC. This translates into CSATPSDEQFF.

This clonotype turned up a few times. The chain carries TRBV4-3 and TRBJ1-2; 9 nucleotides match TRBD1. Germline CDR1 is LGHNA and CDR2 is YSLEER. V shed 4 bases and J 3 bases; nucleotides not matched to a gene: 6. The CDR3 is made up of 15 amino acids. CDR3 DNA: TGCGCCAGCAGCCCCTCGACAGGGGGAGACTATGGCTACACCTTC. Translation gives CASSPSTGGDYGYTF.

This clonotype was detected ten times or more. This chain links TRBV19 with TRBJ1-2; no definite D call. The CDR3 is made up of 12 amino acids. Trimming cost V 6 bases and J 8 bases, with 13 bases left between them. Germline lookup yields CDR1 LNHDA and CDR2 SQIVND (reference sequence). CDR3 bases: TGTGCCAGTAGCTGGGTGGGCCTCGGCTACACCTTC. Its translation is CASSWVGLGYTF.

The chain is built from TRBV2 and TRBJ1-1; D call uncertain. Germline V gives CDR1 SNHLY, CDR2 FYNNEI. The CDR3 totals 12 residues. Trimming removed 2 bases at V and 7 bases at J, with 8 bases between. The CDR3 nucleotides are TGTGCCAGCAGTGAATGGCAGAATGAAGCTTTCTTT. This codes for CASSEWQNEAFF.

Notes on this clonotype: Being one base from a much bigger clone, this may be a read error. V usage is TRBV7-9 and J usage is TRBJ2-5, with 7 nucleotides matching TRBD1. Germline V gene sequence: CDR1 SEHNR, CDR2 FQNEAQ (reference sequence). This CDR3 region has 21 residues. The CDR3, as DNA: TGTACCAGCAGCATAATAGTGAGAAGGGACAGCCGCTCATCGTACCAAGAGACCCAGTACTTC. The encoded protein is CTSSIIVRRDSRSSYQETQYF.

As concerns this clonotype: Germline is not matched at one junction end, which may reflect a read error. This rearrangement joins TRBV9 to TRBJ2-7; tentative D call: TRBD2 (6 bases). CDR3 length equals 14 residues. Germline V gene lookup returns CDR1 SGDLS and CDR2 YYNGEE. In nucleotides, the CDR3 is TGTGCCGGCAGCGTCTTCTCAGGAGGGTTCGAGCAGTACTTC. Protein sequence: CAGSVFSGGFEQYF.

This clonotype was found a few times. This chain's CDR3 is CASSTGTGGSEKLFF. CDR3 nucleotides: TGTGCCAGCAGCACTGGGACAGGGGGCTCTGAAAAACTGTTTTTT. The chain recombines TRBV7-2 with TRBJ1-4, with 12 bases that match TRBD1. This CDR3 has 15 amino acids. Per the germline V gene, CDR1 is SGHTA and CDR2 is FQGNSA. Trimming removed 5 bases from V and 7 bases from J; junction bases left unmatched: 5. Combining the CDR3 with reference TRBV7-2 and TRBJ1-4 gives the whole variable domain GAGVSQSPSNKVTEKGKDVELRCDPISGHTALYWYRQSLGQGLEFLIYFQGNSAPDKSGLPSDRFSAERTGGSVSTLTIQRTQQEDSAVYLCASSTGTGGSEKLFFGSGTQLSVL.

The CDR3 sequence: CSAERRQGGGTDTQYF. The CDR3, as DNA: TGCAGTGCTGAACGCCGACAGGGTGGAGGCACAGATACGCAGTATTTT. The chain links TRBV20-1 to TRBJ2-3; TRBD1 agrees at 7 bases. The CDR3 runs to 16 residues. Looked up from germline, CDR1 is DFQATT and CDR2 is SNEGSKA (reference sequence). V was clipped by 5 bases and J by 1 base; unmatched bases: 12.

This clonotype was picked up many times. CDR3 bases: TGTGCCAGCAAAGGCATCCCGATGAACACTGAAGCTTTCTTT. The encoded protein is CASKGIPMNTEAFF. The chain has TRBV2 and TRBJ1-1; D gene unclear. V was clipped by 7 bases and J by 0 bases, with 12 bases between them. The CDR3 runs to 14 residues. Germline lookup yields CDR1 SNHLY and CDR2 FYNNEI.

Remarks on this clonotype: A much larger clone differs from this one at a single base, so this may be a read error. The chain combines TRBV3-1 with TRBJ1-3, with D unresolved. This CDR3 has 15 residues. Per the germline V gene, CDR1 is LGHDT and CDR2 is YNNKEL (reference sequence). CDR3 DNA: TGTACCAGCAGCCTCGGACCGATCTCTGGAAACACCATATATTTT. It is translated as CTSSLGPISGNTIYF.

The V gene is TRBV2, the J gene TRBJ2-7; D unresolved. The V end was cut by 3 bases, the J end by 0 bases, with 12 bases between. Germline lookup yields CDR1 SNHLY and CDR2 FYNNEI. The CDR3 is 15 amino acids. In DNA form, the CDR3 reads TGTGCCAGCAGTGACCGGACGGTGAGCTCCTACGAGCAGTACTTC. This sequence encodes CASSDRTVSSYEQYF.